These 10 T cell receptor beta chains share one sample of origin, sequenced in a study of blood T cell repertoires in COVID-19. Profiling relied on immunoSEQ multiplex PCR, and the TCRdb table lists in-frame clones only, not all of them. Of over 200,000 clones listed, about nine tenths are singletons. The sequenced material came from peripheral blood. The receptors were gathered from a man in his sixties who had recovered from COVID-19.

This chain uses TRBV7-6 with TRBJ1-5, with D tentatively TRBD1 (6 bases). Germline V gene sequence: CDR1 SGHVS, CDR2 FNYEAQ. Trimming removed 3 bases at V and 4 bases at J, with 13 bases between. CDR3 size: 15 residues. Here the CDR3 reads CASSLGTQGNQPQHF. The CDR3 nucleotides are TGTGCCAGCAGCTTGGGCACACAGGGTAATCAGCCCCAGCATTTT. The variable domain in full, with the rest retrieved from reference TRBV7-6 and TRBJ1-5, is GAGVSQSPRYKVTKRGQDVALRCDPISGHVSLYWYRQALGQGPEFLTYFNYEAQQDKSGLPNDRFSAERPEGSISTLTIQRTEQRDSAMYRCASSLGTQGNQPQHFGDGTRLSIL.

The chain carries TRBV5-1 and TRBJ1-1, with 8 bases that match TRBD1. This CDR3 has 17 residues. V lost 4 bases, J lost 0 bases, and 11 bases stayed unmatched. Germline CDR1 reads SGHRS; CDR2 reads YFSETQ. CDR3: CASSVTGDPLVNTEAFF. CDR3 sequence (DNA): TGCGCCAGCAGCGTGACAGGGGATCCTTTAGTGAACACTGAAGCTTTCTTT.

The chain joins TRBV14 to TRBJ1-1, with D unclear. The CDR3 spans 11 residues. Germline-derived CDR1 and CDR2 are SGHDN and FVKESK. The ends were cut back, 4 bases at V and 8 bases at J, with 8 bases in the middle. The CDR3 nucleotides are TGTGCCAGCAGCCGGTCGAGGGAAGCTTTCTTT. Its protein product is CASSRSREAFF.

This clone appeared once. This chain links TRBV7-3 with TRBJ1-1; D may be TRBD1 (6 bases). V was pared by 4 bases and J by 3 bases, with 15 bases between. The CDR3 length is 15 residues. The V gene's germline CDR1 is SGHTA and CDR2 FQGTGA. Written as DNA, the CDR3 is TGTGCCAGCAGCTCGACAGGAGCCTGGGACACTGAAGCTTTCTTT. Translated: CASSSTGAWDTEAFF.

CDR3 sequence: CASSVGGGINEKLFF. DNA for the CDR3: TGTGCCAGCAGCGTAGGAGGGGGTATTAATGAAAAACTGTTTTTT. V usage is TRBV9 and J usage is TRBJ1-4; maybe TRBD1 (6 bases). Germline-derived CDR1 and CDR2 are SGDLS and YYNGEE. Between the trimmed V and J ends, which lost 0 bases and 4 bases, there was a span of 10 bases. This CDR3 spans 15 amino acids.

V is TRBV18 and J is TRBJ1-2; D is uncertain. V lost 2 bases and J 7 bases, leaving 8 bases between the germline ends. Germline CDR1 KGHSH, CDR2 LQKENI. The CDR3 totals 12 residues. CDR3 DNA sequence: TGTGCCAGCTCACCAGATGCCGGTGGCTACACCTTC. Its protein is CASSPDAGGYTF.

The gene calls are TRBV5-4 and TRBJ2-7; 9 positions match TRBD1. Germline values: CDR1 SGHNT, CDR2 YYREEE (reference sequence). V lost 3 bases to trimming and J lost 4 bases; unmatched junction nucleotides: 5. The CDR3 is 14 amino acids. In DNA form, the CDR3 reads TGTGCCAGCAGCTGGGGACAGGGCCGATACGAGCAGTACTTC. It translates to CASSWGQGRYEQYF.

The chain carries TRBV2 and TRBJ2-5; D unclear. Germline CDR1 SNHLY, CDR2 FYNNEI. Trimming took off 3 bases at V and 2 bases at J, with 10 bases between the two ends. CDR3 length: 14 residues. The CDR3 reads CASSDTKTQETQYF. CDR3 sequence (DNA): TGTGCCAGCAGTGACACAAAGACACAAGAGACCCAGTACTTC.

This clone has more than one count but fewer than ten. This chain links TRBV3-1 (or the pseudogene TRBV3-2) with TRBJ1-5; D uncertain. V was trimmed by 3 bases and J by 0 bases, leaving 9 bases between them. The CDR3 runs to 15 residues. The germline V gene encodes CDR1 LGHDT and CDR2 YNNKEL (reference sequence). CDR3 coding DNA: TGTGCCAGCAGCCAGGAGCGACTTAGCAATCAGCCCCAGCATTTT. This gives the protein CASSQERLSNQPQHF.

The CDR3 region is CASSLPDAGTQYF. Written as DNA, the CDR3 is TGTGCCAGCAGCTTACCCGATGCAGGGACCCAGTACTTC. V usage is TRBV7-9 and J usage is TRBJ2-5; no clear D gene. V lost 2 bases and J lost 7, with 11 bases in between. CDR3 length: 13 residues. From germline, CDR1 is SEHNR and CDR2 FQNEAQ (reference sequence).